Below are 5 T cell receptor beta chains sequenced from a single sample in a study of graft-versus-host responses after intestinal transplantation (dated by TCRdb to the early 2020s). Library prep was done by the immunoSEQ multiplex PCR assay. As stored in TCRdb, this immuneACCESS dataset retains in-frame rearrangements with V and J assigned. A fraction of the clones does not appear; measured against another copy, unresolved V genes explain less than half of the discrepancy, and the remainder lacks a known reason. In this sample the table shows tens of thousands of clones, approximately 94% of which occur a single time. The ten largest clones add up to approximately 0.5% of the sample. This specimen was PBMCs, taken 156 days after intestinal transplant. These receptors were collected from a human patient who received an intestinal transplant, so some T cells may come from the graft donor.

As DNA, the CDR3 is TGTGCCAGCAGTGAATTCATCGGCGATGAAAAACTGTTTTTT. Translated: CASSEFIGDEKLFF. The genes are TRBV25-1 and TRBJ1-4; D remains ambiguous. Trimming stripped 1 base from V and 6 bases from J, with 9 bases between. Germline assignment: CDR1 MGHDK and CDR2 SYGVNS. The CDR3 length is 14 residues. The full variable domain, its missing parts supplied by reference TRBV25-1 and TRBJ1-4, is EADIYQTPRYLVIGTGKKITLECSQTMGHDKMYWYQQDPGMELHLIHYSYGVNSTEKGDLSSESTVSRIRTEHFPLTLESARPSHTSQYLCASSEFIGDEKLFFGSGTQLSVL.

V and J are TRBV6-1 and TRBJ1-2; 11 nucleotides line up with TRBD1. V lost 3 bases to trimming and J lost 4 bases; unmatched junction nucleotides: 10. This CDR3 has 17 amino acids. Germline V gene sequence: CDR1 MNHNS, CDR2 SASEGT. The CDR3 DNA reads as TGTGCCAGCAGTGACAGGGACAGGGGGTGGATTTTCTATGGCTACACCTTC. It yields the protein CASSDRDRGWIFYGYTF.

V usage is TRBV28 and J usage is TRBJ2-7; tentative D call: TRBD2 (5 bases). The CDR3 totals 12 residues. Germline V lookup: CDR1 MDHEN, CDR2 SYDVKM. The V gene lost 8 bases and the J gene lost 6 bases, with 14 bases spanning the gap. CDR3 DNA sequence: TGTGCCAGCCTCAACCTCGCGGGCGAGCAGTACTTC. This encodes CASLNLAGEQYF.

In this sample, this clone turned up a few times. This chain joins TRBV6-5 and TRBJ1-1; D gene uncertain. The CDR3 loop spans 13 amino acids. V lost 5 bases and J lost 1, with 8 bases in between. Germline-derived CDR1 and CDR2 are MNHEY and SVGAGI. The CDR3 sequence: CASSKSGNTEAFF. The CDR3 bases are TGTGCCAGCAGTAAGAGCGGGAACACTGAAGCTTTCTTT.

This clone appeared a single time. In nucleotides, the CDR3 is TGTGCCAGCAGGAAACGCCCGACTAGCGGGGGCACAGATACGCAGTATTTT. This encodes CASRKRPTSGGTDTQYF. The chain recombines TRBV2 with TRBJ2-3; 11 bases fit TRBD2. The CDR3 contains 17 residues. Germline CDR1 SNHLY, CDR2 FYNNEI. V lost 6 bases to trimming and J lost 1 base; unmatched junction nucleotides: 9. Full variable domain (missing parts from reference TRBV2 and TRBJ2-3): EPEVTQTPSHQVTQMGQEVILRCVPISNHLYFYWYRQILGQKVEFLVSFYNNEISEKSEIFDDQFSVERPDGSNFTLKIRSTKLEDSAMYFCASRKRPTSGGTDTQYFGPGTRLTVL.